Below, 15 T cell receptor beta chains from the same sample are listed, as sequenced in a study of T cells in Graves' hyperthyroidism and ophthalmopathy (dated by TCRdb to between 2018 and 2021). Library preparation used multiplex PCR. Data came from an Illumina HiSeq 2000. TCR beta CDR3 regions were amplified from RNA transcripts. A first-round RT-PCR of the TCR CDR3 used the HTBI primer set with the Qiagen OneStep RT-PCR kit. TCRdb handled the public reads itself, with Q25 trimming in fastp and clone calling in MiXCR, and kept productive beta chains. Each entry merges the rows of one CDR3 protein and shows their most common DNA and genes. Across this sample there are approximately 870,000 distinct CDR3 sequences, with roughly 40% seen only once. More than 7% of the sample lies in the top ten. Sequenced sample: blood. The receptor source for this set is a young man with Graves' hyperthyroidism.

The sample holds a few counts of this clonotype. The rearrangement links TRBV7-3 to TRBJ1-1; 12 bases agree with TRBD1. J was trimmed by 3 bases and V by 1 base; bases with no gene match: 6. CDR1 SGHTA and CDR2 FQGTGA come from the germline V gene. The CDR3 runs 17 residues. The chain's CDR3 is CASSLKRDRGRDTEAFF. The CDR3 DNA sequence: TGTGCCAGCAGCTTAAAGAGGGACAGGGGGCGCGACACTGAAGCTTTCTTT.

The chain recombines TRBV7-9 with TRBJ2-7, with D perhaps matching TRBD1 (5 bases). The CDR3 extends over 14 amino acids. Looked up from germline, CDR1 is SEHNR and CDR2 is FQNEAQ (reference sequence). Between the trimmed V and J ends, which lost 3 bases and 2 bases, there was a span of 11 bases. The CDR3 sequence is CASSLKGRTYEQYF. In DNA, the CDR3 is TGTGCCAGCAGCTTGAAGGGGCGAACCTACGAGCAGTACTTC.

This clonotype was observed a handful of times. CDR3 sequence: CASTVGRQGNNSPLHF. CDR3 DNA: TGTGCCAGCACCGTCGGACGACAGGGCAATAATTCACCCCTCCACTTT. This chain connects TRBV12-3 or TRBV12-4 to TRBJ1-6; 7 nucleotides agree with TRBD1. V dropped 7 bases and J dropped 5; count of bases not matched to a gene: 11. This CDR3 is built from 16 residues.

The V call is TRBV5-1, the J call TRBJ1-6, with D possibly TRBD1 on 6 matching bases. Germline values: CDR1 SGHRS, CDR2 YFSETQ. CDR3 size: 16 residues. V was pared by 3 bases and J by 9 bases, with 19 bases between. CDR3 residues: CASSWGLGGETSPLHF. CDR3 nucleotides: TGCGCCAGCAGCTGGGGGCTCGGCGGGGAGACTTCACCCCTCCACTTT.

In regard to this clonotype: With a much larger clone just one base away, this may be a read error. V usage is TRBV2 and J usage is TRBJ2-7; a possible D gene is TRBD1 (5 bases). The CDR3 has 15 amino acids. V lost 7 bases to trimming and J lost 0 bases, with 16 bases between them. The germline gives CDR1 SNHLY, CDR2 FYNNEI. CDR3 in amino acids: CASTGPRTSSYEQYF. CDR3 in DNA: TGTGCCAGCACCGGCCCTAGGACAAGCTCCTACGAGCAGTACTTC. Drawing the rest from reference TRBV2 and TRBJ2-7, the complete variable domain is EPEVTQTPSHQVTQMGQEVILRCVPISNHLYFYWYRQILGQKVEFLVSFYNNEISEKSEIFDDQFSVERPDGSNFTLKIRSTKLEDSAMYFCASTGPRTSSYEQYFGPGTRLTVT.

This clonotype was seen many times. This chain uses TRBV7-9 with TRBJ1-1; the D is unclear. Germline CDR1 SEHNR, CDR2 FQNEAQ (reference sequence). Trimming pared 5 bases from V and 2 bases from J, leaving 12 bases between. This CDR3 is 14 amino acids long. The CDR3 here is CASSQSPGNTEAFF. The CDR3 bases are TGTGCCAGCAGCCAGTCCCCGGGAAACACTGAAGCTTTCTTT.

A remark on this clonotype: A read error may explain this, as a much larger clone is one base away. The chain uses TRBV2 and TRBJ1-6; the D gene is possibly TRBD1 (6 bases). V was cut by 2 bases and J by 10 bases, with 15 bases left in between. Germline V gives CDR1 SNHLY, CDR2 FYNNEI. The CDR3 is 15 amino acids. CDR3 bases: TGTGCCAGCAGTGAAATGGGGGCCCGGGCCTCACCCCTCCACTTT. Its protein product is CASSEMGARASPLHF.

This clonotype has just a few counts. This chain links TRBV2 with TRBJ1-5, with 9 bases identical to TRBD1. The CDR3 loop spans 18 amino acids. Germline CDR1 reads SNHLY; CDR2 reads FYNNEI. V shed 8 bases, J shed 2 bases, and the junction held 16 bases outside the gene matches. CDR3 sequence (DNA): TGTGCCAGCTCAGGGCCACAGGGGGCAATTGGGGGCAATCAGCCCCAGCATTTT. This gives the protein CASSGPQGAIGGNQPQHF.

The chain joins TRBV20-1 to TRBJ1-2, with D possibly being TRBD1 (6 bases). Trimming pared 1 base from V and 5 bases from J, leaving 14 bases between. This CDR3 has 14 amino acids. Germline V lookup: CDR1 DFQATT, CDR2 SNEGSKA (reference sequence). The CDR3 sequence: CSARGEGDGYGYTF. For the CDR3, the DNA is TGCAGTGCTAGAGGTGAGGGGGACGGTTATGGCTACACCTTC.

This clonotype has a count of ten or more. The V gene is TRBV20-1, the J gene TRBJ2-5; 9 nucleotides align to TRBD2. The CDR3 is 13 amino acids. V was pared by 1 base and J by 4 bases, with 1 base of the junction left unmatched. In germline, CDR1 is DFQATT, CDR2 SNEGSKA (reference sequence). CDR3 region: CSARAAGGETQYF. CDR3 coding DNA: TGCAGTGCTAGAGCAGCGGGGGGAGAGACCCAGTACTTC.

This clonotype has ten or more counts. The chain joins TRBV6-1 to TRBJ1-1; a possible D gene is TRBD1 (6 bases). V was cut by 6 bases and J by 1 base, with 9 bases left in between. The CDR3 is 13 amino acids. CDR1 and CDR2 from the germline V gene are MNHNS and SASEGT. For the CDR3, the DNA is TGTGCCAGCAGCCGACAGGAGAACACTGAAGCTTTCTTT. It codes for CASSRQENTEAFF.

The chain links TRBV2 to TRBJ1-4; unclear D gene. The CDR3 is made up of 11 amino acids. Trimming took off 7 bases at V and 5 bases at J, with 5 bases between the two ends. The germline gives CDR1 SNHLY, CDR2 FYNNEI. CDR3 nucleotide sequence: TGTGCCAGCAACCTCAATGAAAAACTGTTTTTT. Translated: CASNLNEKLFF.

This clonotype was observed once. An end of the junction differs from the germline gene, which may be a read error. This chain links TRBV5-1 with TRBJ1-2, with no clear D. Germline lookup yields CDR1 SGHRS and CDR2 YFSETQ. CDR3 length equals 15 residues. This chain's CDR3 is CASILLLDGDYGYTF. The CDR3, as DNA: TGCGCCAGCATCTTGCTACTGGACGGGGACTATGGCTACACCTTC.

This clonotype was seen only a few times. This rearrangement joins TRBV7-2 to TRBJ2-7; 7 bases agree with TRBD1. The CDR3 consists of 13 residues. Germline trimming cut 5 bases from V and 5 bases from J; bases unmatched to any gene: 6. Per germline, CDR1 SGHTA and CDR2 FQGNSA. Written as DNA, the CDR3 is TGTGCCAGCAGCCTGACAGGGATCCACGAGCAGTACTTC. Translating gives CASSLTGIHEQYF.

The chain joins TRBV7-2 to TRBJ2-7; D possibly corresponds to TRBD1 (6 bases). Germline CDR1 SGHTA, CDR2 FQGNSA. The CDR3 length is 15 residues. V was shortened by 5 bases and J by 3 bases, with 17 bases between the two germline ends. The chain's CDR3 is CASSDPGAILYEQYF. CDR3 coding DNA: TGTGCCAGCAGCGACCCAGGGGCTATTCTCTACGAGCAGTACTTC.